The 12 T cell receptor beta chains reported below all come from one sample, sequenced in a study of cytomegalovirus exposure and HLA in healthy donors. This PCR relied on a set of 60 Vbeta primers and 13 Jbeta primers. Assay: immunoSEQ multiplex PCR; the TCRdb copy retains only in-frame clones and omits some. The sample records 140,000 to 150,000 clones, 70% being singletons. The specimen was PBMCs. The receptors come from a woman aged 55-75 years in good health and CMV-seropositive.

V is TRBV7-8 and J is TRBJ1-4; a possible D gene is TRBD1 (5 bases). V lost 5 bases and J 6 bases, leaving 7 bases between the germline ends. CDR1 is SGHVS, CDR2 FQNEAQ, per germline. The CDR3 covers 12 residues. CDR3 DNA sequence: TGTGCCAGCAGCCGGGACTATGAAAAACTGTTTTTT. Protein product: CASSRDYEKLFF.

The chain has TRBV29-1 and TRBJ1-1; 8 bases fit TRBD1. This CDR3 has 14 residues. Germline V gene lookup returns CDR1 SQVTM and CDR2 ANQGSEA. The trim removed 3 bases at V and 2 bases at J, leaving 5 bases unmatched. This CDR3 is CSVETGQGNTEAFF. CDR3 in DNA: TGCAGCGTTGAGACTGGACAGGGAAACACTGAAGCTTTCTTT. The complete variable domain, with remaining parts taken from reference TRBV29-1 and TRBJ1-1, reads SAVISQKPSRDICQRGTSLTIQCQVDSQVTMMFWYRQQPGQSLTLIATANQGSEATYESGFVIDKFPISRPNLTFSTLTVSNMSPEDSSIYLCSVETGQGNTEAFFGQGTRLTVV.

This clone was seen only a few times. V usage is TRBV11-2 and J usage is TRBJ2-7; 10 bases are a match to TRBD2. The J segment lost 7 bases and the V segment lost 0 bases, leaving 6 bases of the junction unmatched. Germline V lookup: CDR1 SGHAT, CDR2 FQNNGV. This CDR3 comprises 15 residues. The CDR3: CASSLEGPLAGEQYF. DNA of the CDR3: TGTGCCAGCAGCTTAGAGGGTCCACTAGCGGGGGAGCAGTACTTC.

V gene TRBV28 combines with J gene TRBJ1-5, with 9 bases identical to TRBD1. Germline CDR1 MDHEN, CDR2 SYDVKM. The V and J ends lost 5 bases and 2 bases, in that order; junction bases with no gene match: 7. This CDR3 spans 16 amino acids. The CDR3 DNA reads TGTGCCAGCAGTGCTCAACAGGGGGCGGGCAATCAGCCCCAGCATTTT. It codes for CASSAQQGAGNQPQHF.

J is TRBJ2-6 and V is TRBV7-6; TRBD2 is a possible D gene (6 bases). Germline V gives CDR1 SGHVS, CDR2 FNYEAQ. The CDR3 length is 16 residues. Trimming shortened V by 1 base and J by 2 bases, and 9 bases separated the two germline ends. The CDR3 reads CASSLDTGAGANVLTF. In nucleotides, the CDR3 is TGTGCCAGCAGCTTAGATACGGGGGCTGGGGCCAACGTCCTGACTTTC.

In nucleotides, the CDR3 is TGTGCCACTATGGGGCTTATGAACACTGAAGCTTTCTTT. This encodes CATMGLMNTEAFF. The chain carries TRBV6-1 and TRBJ1-1, with D perhaps matching TRBD1 (5 bases). V was cut by 10 bases and J by 0 bases, with 12 bases left in between. Germline V gives CDR1 MNHNS, CDR2 SASEGT. The CDR3 extends over 13 amino acids.

DNA of the CDR3: TGTGCCAGTAGTGGATGGGGGTCGGGGCGGGAGGGAAGGAATGAGCAGTTCTTC. This sequence encodes CASSGWGSGREGRNEQFF. The rearrangement uses TRBV19 and TRBJ2-1; 9 bases map to TRBD2. CDR3 length: 18 amino acids. The trim removed 5 bases at V and 7 bases at J, leaving 18 bases unmatched. Germline V gene data show CDR1 as LNHDA and CDR2 as SQIVND (reference sequence).

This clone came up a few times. CDR3 loop: CASSYGGSGGTEAFF. The CDR3 region has the DNA TGTGCCAGCAGTTACGGGGGCTCGGGCGGCACTGAAGCTTTCTTT. The V and J genes are TRBV6-5 and TRBJ1-1; D perhaps matches TRBD1 (6 bases). V lost 2 bases, J lost 4 bases, and 14 bases lay in between. Germline V gene lookup returns CDR1 MNHEY and CDR2 SVGAGI. The CDR3 totals 15 residues.

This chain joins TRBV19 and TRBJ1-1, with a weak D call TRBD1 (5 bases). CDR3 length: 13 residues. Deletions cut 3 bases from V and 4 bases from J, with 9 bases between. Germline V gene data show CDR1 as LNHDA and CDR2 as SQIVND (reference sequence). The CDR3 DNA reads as TGTGCCAGTAGTATTGGCGGGGGCACTGAAGCTTTCTTT. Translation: CASSIGGGTEAFF.

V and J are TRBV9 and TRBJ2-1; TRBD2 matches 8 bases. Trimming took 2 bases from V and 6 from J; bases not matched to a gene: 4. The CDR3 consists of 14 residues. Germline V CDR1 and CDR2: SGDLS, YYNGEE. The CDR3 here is CASSVQRESNEQFF. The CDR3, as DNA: TGTGCCAGCAGCGTCCAGCGGGAGAGCAATGAGCAGTTCTTC. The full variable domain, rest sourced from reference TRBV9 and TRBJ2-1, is DSGVTQTPKHLITATGQRVTLRCSPRSGDLSVYWYQQSLDQGLQFLIQYYNGEERAKGNILERFSAQQFPDLHSELNLSSLELGDSALYFCASSVQRESNEQFFGPGTRLTVL.

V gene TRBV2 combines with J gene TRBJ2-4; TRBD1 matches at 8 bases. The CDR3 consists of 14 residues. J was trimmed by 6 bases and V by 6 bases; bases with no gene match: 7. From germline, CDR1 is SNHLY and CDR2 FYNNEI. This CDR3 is CASSIGTGVNIQYF. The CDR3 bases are TGTGCCAGCAGCATTGGGACAGGCGTAAACATTCAGTACTTC.

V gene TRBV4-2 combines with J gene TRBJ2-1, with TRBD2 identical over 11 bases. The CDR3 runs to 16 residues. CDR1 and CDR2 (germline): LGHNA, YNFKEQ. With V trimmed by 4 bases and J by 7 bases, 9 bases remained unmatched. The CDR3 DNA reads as TGTGCCAGCAGCCCTGGGGAACTAGCGGGAGTGAATGAGCAGTTCTTC. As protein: CASSPGELAGVNEQFF.